Below, 17 T cell receptor beta chains from the same sample are listed, as sequenced in a study of CD8 T cells in ankylosing spondylitis. TCRdb ran MiXCR on the 5' RACE reads and lists one entry per CDR3 protein. The sample yields roughly 220,000 distinct CDR3 sequences, 8% to 11% seen once. Specimen: blood, either unsorted or a sorted T cell fraction (not recorded which). The receptors here all came from a male donor with ankylosing spondylitis or in good health (not recorded which).

This clonotype showed up just a few times. The J gene is TRBJ2-5, the V gene TRBV5-1, with D perhaps TRBD1 (6 bases). The CDR3 spans 14 residues. V dropped 4 bases and J dropped 1 base, with 11 bases sitting between them. The germline gives CDR1 SGHRS, CDR2 YFSETQ. The CDR3 loop is CASSLTGIQETQYF. CDR3 nucleotides: TGCGCCAGCAGCCTTACAGGGATCCAAGAGACCCAGTACTTC.

This clonotype was found many times. J is TRBJ2-3 and V is TRBV7-9, with D maybe TRBD2 (6 bases). The CDR3 extends over 15 amino acids. Trimming stripped 5 bases from V and 3 bases from J, with 15 bases between. Germline V gives CDR1 SEHNR, CDR2 FQNEAQ (reference sequence). The CDR3: CASSPPRGGTDTQYF. The DNA of the CDR3 is TGTGCCAGCAGCCCCCCTAGAGGAGGGACAGATACGCAGTATTTT.

Comment on this clonotype: The germline gene is not matched at one end of the junction; a read error may be the cause. CDR3 nucleotide sequence: TGCACCAGCAGCTTGGCAGGTGGTGGGCCCCAGCATTTT. It specifies CTSSLAGGGPQHF. The rearrangement joins TRBV5-1 to TRBJ1-5; no firm D call. There are 13 residues in the CDR3. Germline V gives CDR1 SGHRS, CDR2 YFSETQ.

In its sample, this clonotype was seen a few times. The chain combines TRBV12-3 or TRBV12-4 with TRBJ2-1; possibly TRBD1 or TRBD2 for D (6 bases each). The germline V and J ends were trimmed by 5 bases and 4 bases, with 15 bases remaining between them. This CDR3 has 15 residues. The CDR3 sequence: CASSIGGEVYNEQFF. DNA for the CDR3: TGTGCCAGCAGTATCGGGGGCGAAGTGTACAATGAGCAGTTCTTC.

This clonotype was observed at least ten times. The chain is built from TRBV20-1 and TRBJ1-2; D might be TRBD1 (5 bases). Germline CDR1 reads DFQATT; CDR2 reads SNEGSKA (reference sequence). The CDR3 covers 13 residues. With 7 bases removed from V and 0 bases from J, the gap between germline ends came to 12 bases. This chain's CDR3 is CSVQGTANYGYTF. Written as DNA, the CDR3 is TGCAGTGTCCAGGGTACCGCTAACTATGGCTACACCTTC.

This clonotype has a count of ten or more. This chain connects TRBV7-2 to TRBJ2-7, with 8 bases lining up with TRBD1. This CDR3 has 15 amino acids. Germline CDR1 SGHTA, CDR2 FQGNSA. With 3 bases clipped from V and 3 bases from J, the junction kept 7 bases outside the gene matches. The CDR3 region has the DNA TGTGCCAGCAGCTTCCGGACAGGGATACTCTACGAGCAGTACTTC. It specifies CASSFRTGILYEQYF.

This clonotype was detected a few times. The J gene is TRBJ1-4, the V gene TRBV7-9, with a weak D call TRBD1 (5 bases). The germline CDR1 and CDR2 sequences are SEHNR and FQNEAQ (reference sequence). Between the trimmed V and J ends, which lost 4 bases and 7 bases, there was a span of 19 bases. The CDR3 is 16 amino acids. CDR3 coding DNA: TGTGCCAGCAGCTCCGGTGACCAGGATGGGGGTGAAAAACTGTTTTTT. It is translated as CASSSGDQDGGEKLFF. The entire variable domain, with the rest obtained from reference TRBV7-9 and TRBJ1-4, is as follows: DTGVSQNPRHKITKRGQNVTFRCDPISEHNRLYWYRQTLGQGPEFLTYFQNEAQLEKSRLLSDRFSAERPKGSFSTLEIQRTEQGDSAMYLCASSSGDQDGGEKLFFGSGTQLSVL.

This clonotype was seen repeatedly, ten times or more. The genes are TRBV11-1 and TRBJ2-2; TRBD1 might be the D (5 bases). V shed 5 bases and J shed 6 bases, with 16 bases lying between them. The CDR3 sequence is 15 residues long. The V gene's germline CDR1 is SGHAT and CDR2 FQDESV (reference sequence). CDR3: CASSPRRGVAGELFF. The CDR3 DNA reads as TGTGCCAGCAGCCCGCGTAGGGGTGTCGCCGGGGAGCTGTTTTTT. Full variable domain (missing parts from reference TRBV11-1 and TRBJ2-2): EAEVAQSPRYKITEKSQAVAFWCDPISGHATLYWYRQILGQGPELLVQFQDESVVDDSQLPKDRFSAERLKGVDSTLKIQPAELGDSAMYLCASSPRRGVAGELFFGEGSRLTVL.

This clonotype has at least ten counts. V is TRBV7-3 and J is TRBJ1-6, with 9 bases fitting TRBD1. The V segment lost 2 bases and the J segment 0 bases; nucleotides outside the gene matches: 11. The germline CDR1 and CDR2 sequences are SGHTA and FQGTGA. The CDR3 has 20 amino acids. The CDR3 is CASSLPRDRDFFSYNSPLHF. The DNA for the CDR3 is TGTGCCAGCAGCTTACCCCGGGACAGGGATTTTTTCTCCTATAATTCACCCCTCCACTTT.

V usage is TRBV12-3 or TRBV12-4 and J usage is TRBJ1-2; TRBD1 matches at 7 bases. This CDR3 contains 15 residues. After removal of 5 bases from V and 4 bases from J, the junction contained 10 bases not matched to a gene. The CDR3 DNA sequence: TGTGCCAGCAGTAAGCCGGGACAGAGCCTCTATGGCTACACCTTC. It specifies CASSKPGQSLYGYTF.

The CDR3 sequence is CASSIHSGTANTEAFF. As DNA, the CDR3 is TGTGCCAGTAGTATCCACTCCGGGACAGCGAACACTGAAGCTTTCTTT. This rearrangement joins TRBV19 to TRBJ1-1; 7 bases line up with TRBD1. The CDR3 length is 16 residues. The V gene's germline CDR1 is LNHDA and CDR2 SQIVND (reference sequence). V shed 3 bases and J 1 base; nucleotides not matched to a gene: 8.

This clonotype has at least ten counts. V is TRBV20-1 and J is TRBJ2-1; no reliable D call. In germline, CDR1 is DFQATT, CDR2 SNEGSKA (reference sequence). The ends were cut back, 2 bases at V and 0 bases at J, with 8 bases in the middle. The CDR3 sequence is 14 residues long. CDR3 sequence: CSARRGDSYNEQFF. Written as DNA, the CDR3 is TGCAGTGCTAGAAGAGGTGACTCCTACAATGAGCAGTTCTTC.

Comment on this clonotype: At one of its ends the junction is not consistent with the germline gene, which may arise from a read error. The chain carries TRBV5-1 and TRBJ2-7; D gene ambiguous. The CDR3 totals 16 residues. CDR1 is SGHRS, CDR2 YFSETQ, per germline. The CDR3 here is CASSLAFETTSYVQYF. Here the CDR3 DNA reads TGCGCCAGCAGCTTGGCGTTCGAGACGACCTCCTACGTGCAGTACTTC.

About this clonotype: A much larger clone is a single base away; this may be a read error. The V and J genes are TRBV9 and TRBJ1-1; D unresolved. Germline V CDR1 and CDR2: SGDLS, YYNGEE. CDR3 size: 15 residues. The CDR3 here is CASSVGGDVDTEGFF. In DNA form, the CDR3 reads TGTGCCAGCAGCGTAGGTGGAGACGTAGACACTGAAGGTTTCTTT. The full variable domain, rest sourced from reference TRBV9 and TRBJ1-1, is DSGVTQTPKHLITATGQRVTLRCSPRSGDLSVYWYQQSLDQGLQFLIQYYNGEERAKGNILERFSAQQFPDLHSELNLSSLELGDSALYFCASSVGGDVDTEGFFGQGTRLTVV.

This clonotype was detected many times. V and J are TRBV5-1 and TRBJ1-5; D is undetermined. Germline CDR1 and CDR2: SGHRS and YFSETQ. The V gene lost 0 bases and the J gene lost 6 bases, with 10 bases spanning the gap. There are 14 residues in the CDR3. Written as DNA, the CDR3 is TGCGCCAGCAGCTTGGATGGGGTGGGTCAGCCCCAGCATTTT. Its protein is CASSLDGVGQPQHF.

Only a few counts were recorded for this clonotype. The genes are TRBV5-1 and TRBJ2-7; D unclear. Trimming removed 0 bases at V and 9 bases at J, with 13 bases between. The CDR3 covers 13 residues. Germline CDR1 and CDR2: SGHRS and YFSETQ. The CDR3 sequence is CASSLGSFLGQYF. CDR3 DNA sequence: TGCGCCAGCAGCTTGGGCAGTTTCCTCGGGCAGTACTTC.

This clonotype came up many times. The rearrangement joins TRBV5-1 to TRBJ2-2; unclear D gene. In germline, CDR1 is SGHRS, CDR2 YFSETQ. V lost 4 bases and J lost 8, with 3 bases in between. This CDR3 is 10 amino acids long. In nucleotides, the CDR3 is TGCGCCAGCAGCCCGGGGGAGCTGTTTTTT. Residues: CASSPGELFF.